These 10 T cell receptor beta chains were all obtained from the same sample, sequenced in a study of blood T cells in healthy people across ages. A second PCR, run for about 6 to 12 cycles, used a sample-barcoded 5' primer plus a J-beta primer mix. Each CDR3 protein is one row after TCRdb ran MiXCR on the 5' RACE reads. The sample consists of hundreds of thousands of distinct CDR3 sequences, around 48% of them appearing once. The material sequenced was blood. All receptors come from an elderly man in good health.

This chain links TRBV12-5 with TRBJ2-7, with 10 bases fitting TRBD1. The CDR3 covers 14 residues. In germline, CDR1 is LGHNT, CDR2 FRNRAP. The J segment lost 5 bases and the V segment lost 6 bases, leaving 7 bases of the junction unmatched. The CDR3 nucleotides read TGTGCTAGTGGCCCTAGACAGGGGGCCCACGAGCAGTACTTC. Residues: CASGPRQGAHEQYF.

This clonotype has only a few counts. The chain is built from TRBV12-3 or TRBV12-4 and TRBJ2-1, with TRBD2 matching 9 bases. The CDR3 consists of 15 residues. The ends lost 3 bases at V and 9 bases at J; junction bases unmatched: 9. CDR3 in DNA: TGTGCCAGCAGTTTCCAAGCGGGGGGTCGGTCTGAGCAGTTCTTC. Translated: CASSFQAGGRSEQFF.

This clonotype came up once. This chain's CDR3 is CSASLGGGRNQPQHF. CDR3 coding DNA: TGCAGTGCTAGCCTCGGCGGGGGGCGGAATCAGCCCCAGCATTTT. The V and J genes are TRBV20-1 and TRBJ1-5, with a possible D match to TRBD1 (6 bases). Germline lookup yields CDR1 DFQATT and CDR2 SNEGSKA (reference sequence). Trimming removed 3 bases from V and 4 bases from J, with 16 bases in between. CDR3 length: 15 amino acids.

Only one count was recorded for this clonotype. The chain has TRBV20-1 and TRBJ2-5, with TRBD1 matching over 7 bases. From germline, CDR1 is DFQATT and CDR2 SNEGSKA (reference sequence). The junction had 9 bases not matched to a gene; V was cut back by 5 bases and J by 0 bases. CDR3 size: 15 residues. In DNA form, the CDR3 reads TGCAGTGCTGACGATCGGACAGGAAACCAAGAGACCCAGTACTTC. Amino acids: CSADDRTGNQETQYF.

This clonotype came up a few times. V and J are TRBV7-2 and TRBJ2-7, with a possible D match to TRBD2 (6 bases). CDR1 and CDR2 from the germline V gene are SGHTA and FQGNSA. V was cut by 2 bases and J by 7 bases, with 18 bases left in between. This CDR3 contains 15 residues. CDR3 bases: TGTGCCAGCAGCTTAAGAGCGGGCCCTAGGTATGAGCAGTACTTC. This encodes CASSLRAGPRYEQYF. The entire variable domain, with the rest obtained from reference TRBV7-2 and TRBJ2-7, is as follows: GAGVSQSPSNKVTEKGKDVELRCDPISGHTALYWYRQSLGQGLEFLIYFQGNSAPDKSGLPSDRFSAERTGGSVSTLTIQRTQQEDSAVYLCASSLRAGPRYEQYFGPGTRLTVT.

This chain joins TRBV7-2 and TRBJ2-5; the D gene is possibly TRBD2 (6 bases). Trimming cost V 5 bases and J 4 bases, with 17 bases left between them. Per germline, CDR1 SGHTA and CDR2 FQGNSA. The CDR3 covers 15 residues. The CDR3, as DNA: TGTGCCAGCAGCCCCAGACCCCGGGGAGGAGAGACCCAGTACTTC. This encodes CASSPRPRGGETQYF.

This clonotype was found a few times. The chain uses TRBV10-3 and TRBJ1-6, with TRBD1 as a possible D gene (5 bases). This CDR3 region has 11 residues. V was cut by 9 bases and J by 7 bases, with 7 bases left in between. Germline V lookup: CDR1 ENHRY, CDR2 SYGVKD. Here the CDR3 reads CAIGGNSPLHF. The CDR3 DNA reads TGTGCCATTGGGGGAAATTCACCCCTCCACTTT.

The chain links TRBV20-1 to TRBJ2-1, with 14 bases lining up with TRBD2. The J call is in doubt because the DNA end fits TRBJ2-7 better. Germline values: CDR1 DFQATT, CDR2 SNEGSKA (reference sequence). This CDR3 comprises 16 residues. The CDR3 is CSGISAGTSGSSKQYF. Written as DNA, the CDR3 is TGCAGTGGTATCTCGGCAGGGACTAGCGGGAGTAGCAAGCAGTACTTC.

In this sample, this clonotype turned up many times. The rearrangement joins TRBV6-6 to TRBJ1-5; possibly TRBD1 for D (5 bases). Germline CDR1 and CDR2: MNHNY and SVGAGI (reference sequence). The ends were cut back, 2 bases at V and 1 base at J, with 12 bases in the middle. The CDR3 has 16 residues. The CDR3 loop reads CASSYGEGLSNQPQHF. The DNA for the CDR3 is TGTGCCAGCAGTTACGGGGAGGGGTTAAGCAATCAGCCCCAGCATTTT.

V and J are TRBV7-9 and TRBJ1-5, with D uncertain. Germline V CDR1 and CDR2: SEHNR, FQNEAQ (reference sequence). V dropped 4 bases and J dropped 2 bases, with 9 bases sitting between them. CDR3 length: 14 amino acids. As DNA, the CDR3 is TGTGCCAGCAGCTCTGGAGGTGGCAATCAGCCCCAGCATTTT. Translation gives CASSSGGGNQPQHF.